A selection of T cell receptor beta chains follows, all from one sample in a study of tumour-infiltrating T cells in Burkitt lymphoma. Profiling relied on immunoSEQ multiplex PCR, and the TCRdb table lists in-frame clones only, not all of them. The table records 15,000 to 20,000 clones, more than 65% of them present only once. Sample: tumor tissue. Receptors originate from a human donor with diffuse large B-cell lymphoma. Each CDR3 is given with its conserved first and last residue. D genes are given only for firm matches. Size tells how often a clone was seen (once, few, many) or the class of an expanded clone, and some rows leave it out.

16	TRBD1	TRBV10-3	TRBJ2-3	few	CAISERQGMRADTQYF	TGTGCCATCAGTGAGCGACAGGGGATGAGGGCAGATACGCAGTATTTT
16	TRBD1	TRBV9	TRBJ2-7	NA	CASSTGQGATSYEQYF	TGTGCCAGCAGCACCGGACAGGGGGCCACCTCCTACGAGCAGTACTTC
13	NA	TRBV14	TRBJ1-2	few	CASSQVADYGYTF	TGTGCCAGCAGCCAAGTCGCAGACTATGGCTACACCTTC
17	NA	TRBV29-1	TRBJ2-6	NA	CSVEVWDPKAGANVLTF	TGCAGCGTTGAAGTGTGGGACCCTAAAGCGGGGGCCAACGTCCTGACTTTC
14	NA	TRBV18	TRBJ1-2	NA	CASSRGATSYGYTF	TGTGCCAGCTCACGTGGGGCCACCAGCTATGGCTACACCTTC
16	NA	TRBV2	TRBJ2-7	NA	CASSSQFVGTGYEQYF	TGTGCCAGCAGTTCGCAATTTGTCGGGACTGGCTACGAGCAGTACTTC
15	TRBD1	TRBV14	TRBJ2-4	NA	CASSQETGEENIQYF	TGTGCCAGCAGCCAAGAGACAGGGGAGGAAAACATTCAGTACTTC
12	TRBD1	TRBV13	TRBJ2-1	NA	CASSSRQGRQFF	TGTGCCAGCAGCTCCCGACAGGGTCGGCAGTTCTTC
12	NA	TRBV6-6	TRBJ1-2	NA	CASSNRNYGYTF	TGTGCCAGCAGCAACAGGAACTATGGCTACACCTTC
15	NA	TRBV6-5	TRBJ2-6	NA	CASSSSSSGANVLTF	TGTGCCAGCAGTAGCAGTAGCTCTGGGGCCAACGTCCTGACTTTC
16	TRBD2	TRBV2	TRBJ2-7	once	CASSAGSGGRSYEQYF	TGTGCCAGCAGTGCCGGTAGCGGGGGCCGCTCCTACGAGCAGTACTTC
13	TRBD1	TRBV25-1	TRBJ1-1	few	CASSAGGNTEAFF	TGTGCCAGCTCCGCAGGGGGTAACACTGAAGCTTTCTTT
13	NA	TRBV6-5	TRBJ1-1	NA	CASRDSSSTEAFF	TGTGCCAGCAGGGACAGTTCCAGCACTGAAGCTTTCTTT
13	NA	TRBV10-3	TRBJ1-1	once	CAISDQGGSEAFF	TGTGCCATCAGTGACCAGGGTGGGTCTGAAGCTTTCTTT
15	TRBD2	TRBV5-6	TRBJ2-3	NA	CASSLAGGLADTQYF	TGTGCCAGCAGCTTAGCGGGGGGGCTTGCAGATACGCAGTATTTT
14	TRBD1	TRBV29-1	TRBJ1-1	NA	CSAWTGRGNTEAFF	TGCAGCGCCTGGACAGGGAGGGGAAACACTGAAGCTTTCTTT
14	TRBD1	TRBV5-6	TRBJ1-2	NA	CASSGDRGNYGYTF	TGTGCCAGCAGCGGGGACAGGGGAAACTATGGCTACACCTTC
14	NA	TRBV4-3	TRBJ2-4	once	CASSQEEGWNIQYF	TGCGCCAGCAGCCAAGAAGAGGGCTGGAACATTCAGTACTTC
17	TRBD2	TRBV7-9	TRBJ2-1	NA	CASSLVGSGSHNNEQFF	TGTGCCAGCAGCTTAGTAGGTAGCGGGAGCCATAACAATGAGCAGTTCTTC
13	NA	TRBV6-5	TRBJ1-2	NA	CASSSGANYGYTF	TGTGCCAGCAGCTCAGGGGCGAACTATGGCTACACCTTC
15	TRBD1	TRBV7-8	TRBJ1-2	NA	CASSSSSGQNYGYTF	TGTGCCAGCAGCTCGAGCTCGGGACAGAACTATGGCTACACCTTC
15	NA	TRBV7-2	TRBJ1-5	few	CASSLEPRGGQPQHF	TGTGCCAGCAGCTTAGAGCCTCGAGGTGGTCAGCCCCAGCATTTT
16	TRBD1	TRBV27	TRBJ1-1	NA	CASSFQETGLLSEAFF	TGTGCCAGCAGTTTCCAAGAGACAGGGTTATTGTCTGAAGCTTTCTTT
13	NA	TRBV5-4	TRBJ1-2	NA	CASSLEGGYGYTF	TGTGCCAGCAGCTTGGAAGGGGGCTATGGCTACACCTTC
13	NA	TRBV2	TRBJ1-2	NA	CASVFVTSTGYTF	TGTGCCAGCGTGTTCGTTACATCCACTGGCTACACCTTC
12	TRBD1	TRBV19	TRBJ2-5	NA	CASGDRVETQYF	TGTGCCAGTGGGGACAGGGTAGAGACCCAGTACTTC
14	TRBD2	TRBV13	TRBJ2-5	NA	CASSPLGGEETQYF	TGTGCCAGCAGCCCCCTCGGGGGGGAAGAGACCCAGTACTTC
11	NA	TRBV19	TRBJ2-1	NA	CASSTLREQFF	TGTGCCAGTAGTACCCTCCGAGAGCAGTTCTTC
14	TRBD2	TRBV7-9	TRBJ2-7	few	CASSRGERGDEQYF	TGTGCCAGCAGCCGGGGGGAGCGGGGGGATGAGCAGTACTTC
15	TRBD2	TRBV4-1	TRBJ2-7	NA	CASSLASGPRDEQYF	TGCGCCAGCAGCCTTGCTAGCGGACCCCGGGACGAGCAGTACTTC
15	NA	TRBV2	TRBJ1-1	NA	CASSLPGVGNTEAFF	TGTGCCAGCAGTTTACCAGGGGTTGGGAACACTGAAGCTTTCTTT
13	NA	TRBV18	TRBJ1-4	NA	CASSADGDEKLFF	TGTGCCAGCTCAGCGGACGGGGATGAAAAACTGTTTTTT
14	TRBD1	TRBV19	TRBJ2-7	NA	CASSDRGVTYEQYF	TGTGCCAGTAGCGACAGGGGAGTAACCTACGAGCAGTACTTC